This T cell receptor beta chain was sequenced for a study of Graves' ophthalmopathy and Graves' hyperthyroidism. Clinical symptoms and serum thyroxine were used for diagnosis; TRAb, thyroid ultrasound and orbital computed tomography were also relied on. Out of 7.5 to 10 ml of fresh peripheral blood, PBMCs were obtained. The CDR3 spans 14 residues. V lost 10 bases and J 0 bases, leaving 16 bases between the germline ends. Germline lookup yields CDR1 ENHRY and CDR2 SYGVKD. RNA transcripts provided the template for amplifying TCR beta CDR3 regions. HTBI-primed RT-PCR formed the first round, and a multiplex PCR formed the second. TCRdb re-called the multiplex PCR reads with MiXCR, one entry per CDR3 protein. The sample records 600,000 to 700,000 distinct CDR3 sequences, over 40% being singletons. This clonotype was observed a handful of times.

This TCR derives from an adult man with Graves' ophthalmopathy. Sequenced material: peripheral blood. This rearrangement joins TRBV10-3 to TRBJ2-7; tentative D call: TRBD2 (5 bases). The CDR3 DNA is TGTGCCAGCACGCTTTCGGGGTTCTCCTACGAGCAGTACTTC. It encodes CASTLSGFSYEQYF.